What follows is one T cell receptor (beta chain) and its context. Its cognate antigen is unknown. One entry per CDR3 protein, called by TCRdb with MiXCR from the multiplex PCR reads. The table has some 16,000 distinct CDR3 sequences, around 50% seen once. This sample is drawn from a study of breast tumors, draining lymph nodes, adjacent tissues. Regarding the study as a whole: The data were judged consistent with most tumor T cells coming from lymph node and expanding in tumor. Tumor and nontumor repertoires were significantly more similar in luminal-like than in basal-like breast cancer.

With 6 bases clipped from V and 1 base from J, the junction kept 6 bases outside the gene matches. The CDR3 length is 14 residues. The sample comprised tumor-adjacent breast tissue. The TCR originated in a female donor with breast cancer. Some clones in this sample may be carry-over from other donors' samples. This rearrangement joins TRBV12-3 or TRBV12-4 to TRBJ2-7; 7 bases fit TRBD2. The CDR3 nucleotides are TGTGCCAGCAGCGGGAGGAGCGCTTCCTACGAGCAGTACTTC. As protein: CASSGRSASYEQYF.